This TCR beta chain was profiled in a study of cytomegalovirus exposure and HLA in healthy donors. Study summary: There were 65 million to 85 million unique TCRs (from HLA-typed donors) in an early data release. Notes on the study in general: When analyzed later, a missense DCLRE1C variant was found to be linked to TCR beta V- and J-gene trimming. Most TCR sequences were rare, but some public TCRs occurred in many donors.

Germline CDR1 MNHEY, CDR2 SVGAGI. The CDR3 contains 16 residues. Trimming removed 4 bases from V and 9 bases from J; junction bases left unmatched: 10. PCR employed 60 Vbeta and 13 Jbeta primers. The assay was immunoSEQ multiplex PCR, and TCRdb's table has in-frame clones only and misses some. The repertoire includes over 150,000 clones, 65% to 85% of them detected once, and 5.6% sits in the top ten. On this clone: Its antigen is still unknown.

The chain carries TRBV6-5 and TRBJ2-1; TRBD1 matches 12 bases. The sequencing sample was made of PBMCs. The origin of this receptor is a woman aged 40 to 50 in good health and CMV-seropositive. CDR3 sequence reads: CASSSPGTGGYGEQFF. The CDR3 DNA reads TGTGCCAGCAGTTCCCCCGGGACAGGGGGCTACGGTGAGCAGTTCTTC.